The present entry profiles one T cell receptor (beta chain) with its context. This entry comes from a study of control samples from healthy donors and cancer patients. Produced via immunoSEQ multiplex PCR; TCRdb's table is partial and in-frame only. The data hold 40,000 to 55,000 clones, with about 75% observed a single time. The J segment lost 2 bases and the V segment lost 6 bases, leaving 1 base of the junction unmatched. The CDR3 is made up of 12 amino acids. From germline, CDR1 is MNHEY and CDR2 SVGAGI. The receptor was derived from a male donor with melanoma. Sequences were obtained from formalin-fixed, paraffin-embedded tissue. The chain uses TRBV6-5 and TRBJ2-7; 7 bases are shared with TRBD2. In nucleotides, the CDR3 is TGTGCCAGCAGGGCGGGAGCCTACGAGCAGTACTTC. Amino acids: CASRAGAYEQYF.